Each of the 7 T cell receptor beta chains below was sequenced from the same sample in a study of cytomegalovirus exposure and HLA in healthy donors. Primers for the PCR totalled 60 Vbeta and 13 Jbeta. The method was immunoSEQ multiplex PCR; TCRdb's version includes in-frame clones alone and lacks a portion of them. The data show roughly 130,000 clones, with around three quarters seen just once and more than 3% held by the top ten. The specimen sequenced was PBMCs. The receptors derive from a male donor in good health and CMV-seronegative.

The chain is built from TRBV11-2 and TRBJ2-7, with no clear D. From germline, CDR1 is SGHAT and CDR2 FQNNGV. Deletions cut 3 bases from V and 2 bases from J, with 11 bases between. This CDR3 comprises 14 residues. The CDR3 loop reads CASSFMPETYEQYF. CDR3 nucleotide sequence: TGTGCCAGCAGCTTTATGCCAGAAACCTACGAGCAGTACTTC.

This sequence joins TRBV19 and TRBJ2-5, with 9 bases identical to TRBD2. This CDR3 has 14 amino acids. The germline V gene encodes CDR1 LNHDA and CDR2 SQIVND (reference sequence). Losses at the gene ends were 5 bases for V and 8 bases for J; bases not matched to a gene: 9. CDR3 sequence (DNA): TGTGCCAGTAGTCCGGCCGGACTAGCGCGAACCCAGTACTTC. Protein product: CASSPAGLARTQYF.

About this clone: One junction end disagrees with the germline gene, perhaps due to a read error. V usage is TRBV27 and J usage is TRBJ2-1, with TRBD1 matching over 7 bases. Germline CDR1 MNHEY, CDR2 SMNVEV (reference sequence). The CDR3 extends over 15 amino acids. CDR3 residues: CTSRLDRAPYNEQFF. CDR3 in DNA: TGTACCAGCAGGTTAGACAGGGCCCCCTACAATGAGCAGTTCTTC.

V is TRBV7-8 and J is TRBJ2-1, with 10 bases aligning to TRBD2. Germline CDR1 SGHVS, CDR2 FQNEAQ. The CDR3 runs to 15 residues. V lost 1 base to trimming and J lost 10 bases; unmatched junction nucleotides: 7. The DNA of the CDR3 is TGTGCCAGCAGCTTAGGGCTAGCGGGAGTTGAGGAGCAGTTCTTC. This sequence encodes CASSLGLAGVEEQFF.

The chain joins TRBV6-1 to TRBJ1-1; no clear D. The germline V gene encodes CDR1 MNHNS and CDR2 SASEGT. V was trimmed by 0 bases and J by 0 bases, leaving 8 bases between them. This CDR3 comprises 15 residues. The CDR3 reads CASSEAGRLNTEAFF. CDR3 sequence (DNA): TGTGCCAGCAGTGAAGCCGGGAGACTGAACACTGAAGCTTTCTTT.

Points on this clone: The identical CDR3 is also encoded by other nucleotide sequences in the sample. The V call is TRBV5-4, the J call TRBJ1-2, with D possibly matching TRBD1 (6 bases). V was cut by 2 bases and J by 3 bases, with 11 bases left in between. The CDR3 extends over 14 amino acids. Germline V gives CDR1 SGHNT, CDR2 YYREEE (reference sequence). The CDR3 sequence: CASSLQGADYGYTF. CDR3 nucleotides: TGTGCCAGCAGCTTACAGGGAGCCGACTATGGCTACACCTTC.

The chain is built from TRBV30 and TRBJ2-7; TRBD2 matches 11 bases. V lost 3 bases, J lost 4 bases, and 8 bases stayed unmatched. This CDR3 comprises 15 residues. In germline, CDR1 is GTSNPN, CDR2 SVGIG (reference sequence). CDR3 region: CAWSVKGLAVYEQYF. The DNA of the CDR3 is TGTGCCTGGAGCGTAAAGGGACTAGCGGTATACGAGCAGTACTTC.